The present T cell receptor (beta chain) was sequenced within a study of identical twins. General observations from the study: Memory repertoires showed no such pattern, whereas abundant cord blood beta clonotypes carried fewer insertions.

Germline V gene lookup returns CDR1 SGHRS and CDR2 YFSETQ. The length of the CDR3 is 15 residues. The ends were cut back, 1 base at V and 3 bases at J, with 12 bases in the middle. This clonotype was seen more than once but under ten times. Its antigen is unknown. TCRdb reprocessed the 5' RACE reads via MiXCR and lists one record per CDR3 protein. The sample has hundreds of thousands of distinct CDR3 sequences; about 8% are singletons. This sample was shared with a second study, whose subject was yellow fever vaccine responses in identical twins.

The chain recombines TRBV5-1 with TRBJ2-3, with D perhaps matching TRBD2 (6 bases). The source of this sequence is a woman between 18 and 29 years old in good health. Sequencing was done on a sample of memory (CD45RO+) T cells sorted from blood. This chain's CDR3 is CASSLLAERTDTQYF. For the CDR3, the DNA is TGCGCCAGCAGCTTGTTAGCGGAAAGAACAGATACGCAGTATTTT.